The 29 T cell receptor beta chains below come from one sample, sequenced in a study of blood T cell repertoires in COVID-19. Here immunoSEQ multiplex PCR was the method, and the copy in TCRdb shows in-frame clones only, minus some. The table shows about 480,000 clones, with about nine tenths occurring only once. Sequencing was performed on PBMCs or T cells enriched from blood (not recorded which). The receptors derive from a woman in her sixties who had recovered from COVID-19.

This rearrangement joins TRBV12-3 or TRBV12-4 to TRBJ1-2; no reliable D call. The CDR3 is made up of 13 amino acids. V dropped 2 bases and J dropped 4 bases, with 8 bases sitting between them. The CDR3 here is CASSLSGSYGYTF. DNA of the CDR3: TGTGCCAGCAGTTTATCCGGGAGCTATGGCTACACCTTC.

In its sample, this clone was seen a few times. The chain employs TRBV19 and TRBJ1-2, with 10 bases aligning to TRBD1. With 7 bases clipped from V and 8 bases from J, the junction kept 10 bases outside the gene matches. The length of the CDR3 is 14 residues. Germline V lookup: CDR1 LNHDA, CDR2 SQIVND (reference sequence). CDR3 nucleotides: TGTGCCAGTACCTCGGACAGGGGGAATCAGGGCTACACCTTC. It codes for CASTSDRGNQGYTF.

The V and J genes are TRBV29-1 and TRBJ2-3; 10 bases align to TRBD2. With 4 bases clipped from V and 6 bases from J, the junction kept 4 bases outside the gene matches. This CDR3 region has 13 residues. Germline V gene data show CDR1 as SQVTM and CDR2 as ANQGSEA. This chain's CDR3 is CSVVAGGWDTQYF. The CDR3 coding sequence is TGCAGCGTTGTAGCGGGGGGTTGGGATACGCAGTATTTT.

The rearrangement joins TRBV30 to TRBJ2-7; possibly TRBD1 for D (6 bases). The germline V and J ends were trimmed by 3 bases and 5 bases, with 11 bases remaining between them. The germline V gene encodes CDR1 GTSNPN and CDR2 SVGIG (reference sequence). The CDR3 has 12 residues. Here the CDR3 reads CAWSLQGHEQYV. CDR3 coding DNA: TGTGCCTGGAGCCTTCAGGGGCACGAGCAGTACGTC.

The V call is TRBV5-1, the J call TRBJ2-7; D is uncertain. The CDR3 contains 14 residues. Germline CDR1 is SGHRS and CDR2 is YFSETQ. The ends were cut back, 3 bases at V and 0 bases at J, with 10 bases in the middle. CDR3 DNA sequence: TGCGCCAGCAGCTCACCCACGAGCTCCTACGAGCAGTACTTC. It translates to CASSSPTSSYEQYF.

CDR3 bases: TGTGCCACCAGTGATTTGAGGACTCCAGATACGCAGTATTTT. Translated, it gives CATSDLRTPDTQYF. The rearrangement links TRBV24-1 to TRBJ2-3, with a weak D call TRBD2 (5 bases). Germline lookup yields CDR1 KGHDR and CDR2 SFDVKD. This CDR3 is built from 14 residues. V was cut by 0 bases and J by 4 bases, with 7 bases left in between.

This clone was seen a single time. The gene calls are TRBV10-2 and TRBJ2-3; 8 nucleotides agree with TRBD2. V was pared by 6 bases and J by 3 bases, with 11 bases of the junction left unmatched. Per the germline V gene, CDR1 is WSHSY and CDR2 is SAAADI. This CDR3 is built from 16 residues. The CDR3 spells CASRRLAGGWTDTQYF. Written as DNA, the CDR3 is TGCGCCAGCAGACGACTGGCGGGGGGATGGACAGATACGCAGTATTTT.

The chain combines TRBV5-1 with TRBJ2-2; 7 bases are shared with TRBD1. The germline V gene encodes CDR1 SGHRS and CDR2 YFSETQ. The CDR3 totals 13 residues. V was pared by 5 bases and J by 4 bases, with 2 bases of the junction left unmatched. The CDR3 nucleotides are TGCGCCAGCAGAGGACAGGCCACCGGGGAGCTGTTTTTT. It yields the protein CASRGQATGELFF.

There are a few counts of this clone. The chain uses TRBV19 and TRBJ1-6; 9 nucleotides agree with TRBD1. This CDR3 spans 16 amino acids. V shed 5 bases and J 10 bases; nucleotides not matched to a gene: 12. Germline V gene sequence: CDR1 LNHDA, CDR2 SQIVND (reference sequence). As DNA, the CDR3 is TGTGCCAGTAGTCCACCGACAGGGGGGCTGTACTCACCCCTCCACTTT. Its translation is CASSPPTGGLYSPLHF.

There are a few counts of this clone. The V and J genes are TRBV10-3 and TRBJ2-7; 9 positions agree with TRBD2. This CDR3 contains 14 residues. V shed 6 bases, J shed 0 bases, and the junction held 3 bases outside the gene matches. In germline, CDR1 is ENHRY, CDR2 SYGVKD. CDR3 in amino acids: CAIRSGGHSYEQYF. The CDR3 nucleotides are TGTGCCATCAGAAGCGGGGGGCACTCCTACGAGCAGTACTTC.

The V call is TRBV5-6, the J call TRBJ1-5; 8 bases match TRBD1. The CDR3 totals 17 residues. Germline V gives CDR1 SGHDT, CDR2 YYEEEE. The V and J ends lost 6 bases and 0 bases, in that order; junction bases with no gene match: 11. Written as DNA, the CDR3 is TGTGCCAGCACCTCAACACAGGGGGACGGTAGCAATCAGCCCCAGCATTTT. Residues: CASTSTQGDGSNQPQHF.

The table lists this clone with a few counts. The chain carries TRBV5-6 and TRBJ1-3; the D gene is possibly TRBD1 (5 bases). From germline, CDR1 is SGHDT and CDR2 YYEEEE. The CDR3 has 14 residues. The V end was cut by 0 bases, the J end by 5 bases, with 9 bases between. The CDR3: CASSLVQGRNTIYF. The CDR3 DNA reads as TGTGCCAGCAGCTTGGTTCAGGGTCGAAACACCATATATTTT.

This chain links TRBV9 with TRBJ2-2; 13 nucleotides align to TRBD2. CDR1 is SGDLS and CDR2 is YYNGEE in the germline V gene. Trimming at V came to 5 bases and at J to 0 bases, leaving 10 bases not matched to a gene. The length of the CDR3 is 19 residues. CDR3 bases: TGTGCCAGCAGTACCACAGGACTAGCGGGGGCCGCGAACACCGGGGAGCTGTTTTTT. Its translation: CASSTTGLAGAANTGELFF.

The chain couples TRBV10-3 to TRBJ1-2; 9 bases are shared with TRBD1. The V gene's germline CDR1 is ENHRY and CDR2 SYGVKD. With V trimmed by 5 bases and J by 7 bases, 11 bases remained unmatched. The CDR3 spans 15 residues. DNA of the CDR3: TGTGCCATCAGTACGCTACAGGGGGCGCCGAGTGGCTACACCTTC. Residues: CAISTLQGAPSGYTF.

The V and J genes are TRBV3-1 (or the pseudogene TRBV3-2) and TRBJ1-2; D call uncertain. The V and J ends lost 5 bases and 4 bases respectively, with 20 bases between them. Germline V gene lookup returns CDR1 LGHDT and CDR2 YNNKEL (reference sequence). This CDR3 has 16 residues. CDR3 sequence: CASSFGELLGSYGYTF. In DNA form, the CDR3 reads TGTGCCAGCAGCTTTGGAGAGCTCCTCGGGAGCTATGGCTACACCTTC.

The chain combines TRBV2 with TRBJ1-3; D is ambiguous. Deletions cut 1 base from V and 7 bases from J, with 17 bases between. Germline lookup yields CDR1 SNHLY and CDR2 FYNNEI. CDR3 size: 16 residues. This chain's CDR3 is CASSEGAVATSNTIYF. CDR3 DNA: TGTGCCAGCAGTGAAGGGGCCGTTGCAACCTCGAACACCATATATTTT. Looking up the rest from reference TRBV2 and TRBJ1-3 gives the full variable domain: EPEVTQTPSHQVTQMGQEVILRCVPISNHLYFYWYRQILGQKVEFLVSFYNNEISEKSEIFDDQFSVERPDGSNFTLKIRSTKLEDSAMYFCASSEGAVATSNTIYFGEGSWLTVV.

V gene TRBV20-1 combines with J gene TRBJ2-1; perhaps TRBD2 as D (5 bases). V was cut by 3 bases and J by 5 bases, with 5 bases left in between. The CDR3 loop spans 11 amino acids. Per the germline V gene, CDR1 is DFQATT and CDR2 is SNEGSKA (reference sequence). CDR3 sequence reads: CSASGDNEQFF. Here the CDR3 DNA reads TGCAGTGCTAGCGGGGACAATGAGCAGTTCTTC.

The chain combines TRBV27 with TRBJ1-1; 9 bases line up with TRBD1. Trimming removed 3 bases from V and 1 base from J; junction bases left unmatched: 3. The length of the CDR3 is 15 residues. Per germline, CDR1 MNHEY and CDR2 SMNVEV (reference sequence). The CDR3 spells CASSFRDRANTEAFF. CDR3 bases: TGTGCCAGCAGTTTCAGGGACAGGGCGAACACTGAAGCTTTCTTT.

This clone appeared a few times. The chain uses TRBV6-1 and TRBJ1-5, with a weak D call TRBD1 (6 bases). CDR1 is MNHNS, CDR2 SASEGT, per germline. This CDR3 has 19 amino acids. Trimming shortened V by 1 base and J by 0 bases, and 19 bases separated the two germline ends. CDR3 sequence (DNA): TGTGCCAGCAGTGAAGGGGGTTGGACAGCCCTATATAGCAATCAGCCCCAGCATTTT. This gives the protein CASSEGGWTALYSNQPQHF.

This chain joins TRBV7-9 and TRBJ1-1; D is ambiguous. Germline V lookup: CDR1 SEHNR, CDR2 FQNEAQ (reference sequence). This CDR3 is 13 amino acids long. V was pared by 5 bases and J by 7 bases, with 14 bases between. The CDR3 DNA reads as TGTGCCAGCAGCCTCCCCCCCCCTAGTGAAGCTTTCTTT. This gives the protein CASSLPPPSEAFF.

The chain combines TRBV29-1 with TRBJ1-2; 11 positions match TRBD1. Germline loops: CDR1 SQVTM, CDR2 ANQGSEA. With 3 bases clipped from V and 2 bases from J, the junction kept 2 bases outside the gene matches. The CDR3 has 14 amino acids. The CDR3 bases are TGCAGCGTTGAGGACAGGGGGCTAAACTATGGCTACACCTTC. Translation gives CSVEDRGLNYGYTF. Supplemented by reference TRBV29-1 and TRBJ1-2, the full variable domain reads SAVISQKPSRDICQRGTSLTIQCQVDSQVTMMFWYRQQPGQSLTLIATANQGSEATYESGFVIDKFPISRPNLTFSTLTVSNMSPEDSSIYLCSVEDRGLNYGYTFGSGTRLTVV.

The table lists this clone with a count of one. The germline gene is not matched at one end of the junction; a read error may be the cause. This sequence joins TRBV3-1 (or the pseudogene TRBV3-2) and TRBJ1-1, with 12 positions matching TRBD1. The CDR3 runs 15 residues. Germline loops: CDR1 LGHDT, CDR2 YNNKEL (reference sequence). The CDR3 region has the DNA TGTGCCAGCAGCCAGGGGACAGGGGGCGCGTCAAGATTATGGTTT. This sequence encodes CASSQGTGGASRLWF.

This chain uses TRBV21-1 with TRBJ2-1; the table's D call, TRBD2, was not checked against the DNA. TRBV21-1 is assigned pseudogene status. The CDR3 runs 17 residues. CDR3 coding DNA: TGTGCCAGCAGCTTAAGGACTAGCGGGGGGACCTACAATGAGCAGTTCTTC. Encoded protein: CASSLRTSGGTYNEQFF.

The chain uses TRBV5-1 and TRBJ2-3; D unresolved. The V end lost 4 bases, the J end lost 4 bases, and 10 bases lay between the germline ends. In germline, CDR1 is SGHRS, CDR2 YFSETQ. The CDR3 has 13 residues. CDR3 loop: CASSPQVPDTQYF. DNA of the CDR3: TGCGCCAGCAGCCCCCAGGTTCCAGATACGCAGTATTTT.

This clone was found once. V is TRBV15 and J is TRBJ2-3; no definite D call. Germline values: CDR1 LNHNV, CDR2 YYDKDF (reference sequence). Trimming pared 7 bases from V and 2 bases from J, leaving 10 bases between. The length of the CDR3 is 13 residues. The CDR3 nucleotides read TGTGCCACCATGAGACTTCTCACAGATACGCAGTATTTT. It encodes CATMRLLTDTQYF.

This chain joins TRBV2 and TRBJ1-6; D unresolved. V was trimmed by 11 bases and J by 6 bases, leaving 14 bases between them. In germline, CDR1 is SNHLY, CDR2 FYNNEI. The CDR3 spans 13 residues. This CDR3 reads CAGVRAGNSPLHF. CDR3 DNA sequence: TGTGCCGGGGTCCGGGCGGGTAATTCACCCCTCCACTTT.

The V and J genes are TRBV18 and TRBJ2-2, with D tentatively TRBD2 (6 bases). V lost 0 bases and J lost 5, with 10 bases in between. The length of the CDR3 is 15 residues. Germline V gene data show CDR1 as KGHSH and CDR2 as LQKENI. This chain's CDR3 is CASSPPHAGTGELFF. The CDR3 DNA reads TGTGCCAGCTCACCACCTCATGCGGGGACCGGGGAGCTGTTTTTT.

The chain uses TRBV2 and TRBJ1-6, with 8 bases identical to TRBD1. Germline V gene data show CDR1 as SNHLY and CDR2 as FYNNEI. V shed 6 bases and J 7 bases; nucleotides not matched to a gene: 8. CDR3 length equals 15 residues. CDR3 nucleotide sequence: TGTGCCAGCAGCCCAGGGGGCTCATGGAATTCACCCCTCCACTTT. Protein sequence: CASSPGGSWNSPLHF.

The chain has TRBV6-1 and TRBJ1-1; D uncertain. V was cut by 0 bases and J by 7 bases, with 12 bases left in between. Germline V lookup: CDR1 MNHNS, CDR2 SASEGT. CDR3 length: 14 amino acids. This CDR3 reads CASSEATGFGEAFF. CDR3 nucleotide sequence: TGTGCCAGCAGTGAAGCGACGGGGTTCGGTGAAGCTTTCTTT.